This paragraph reports one T cell receptor (beta chain). This sample stems from a study of blood T cell repertoires in COVID-19. About the research overall: Researchers got acute and convalescent COVID-19 samples from the United States, Italy and Spain. In each case, the material was cDNA or gDNA derived from T cells, B-cell-depleted T cells, or PBMCs.

Authors' processing steps: Reference gene primer amplification yielded estimated nucleated cell counts. Assay used: immunoSEQ multiplex PCR; TCRdb lists only in-frame clones, some missing. Clone size and the V and J calls come from that table; the DNA yielded D and trimming. Of 200,000 to 250,000 clones in the sample, roughly 78% were seen once. V trimming: 6 bases; J trimming: 2 bases; junction bases outside the gene matches: 10. This CDR3 contains 15 residues. Germline assignment: CDR1 MNHEY and CDR2 SVGEGT. The V and J genes are TRBV6-2 or TRBV6-3 and TRBJ2-7, with TRBD1 matching 7 bases. This clonotype was sampled from a woman in her forties with acute or convalescent COVID-19. The sample comprised peripheral blood. This chain's CDR3 is CASSPRTGVTYEQYF. Written as DNA, the CDR3 is TGTGCCAGCAGCCCCAGGACAGGAGTTACCTACGAGCAGTACTTC.